In its sample, the clone carrying this T cell receptor (beta chain) was seen many times. Its specificity is not known. V shed 8 bases, J shed 4 bases, and the junction held 8 bases outside the gene matches. This CDR3 spans 15 amino acids. Germline V gives CDR1 LNHNV, CDR2 YYDKDF (reference sequence). The source of the sample is a study of CD8+CD57+ T cells in acquired aplastic anemia. Study-level points and caveats: Statistical testing detected no significant gap in CD8+ Simpson's diversity between patients and controls.

All sequencing subjects had displayed CD8+CD57+ cell expansion on flow cytometry. Genomic DNA, the template, was used for profiling of the TCR beta VDJ and CDR3. TCRdb reprocessed the reads via MiXCR and lists one record per CDR3 protein. The sample lists around 500,000 distinct CDR3 sequences, less than 35% occurring once. The clonotype was recovered from a human donor with aplastic anemia. J is TRBJ2-3 and V is TRBV15; 11 bases align to TRBD2. Material for sequencing was sorted CD4+, CD8+, or CD8+CD57+ T cells (not recorded which) from PBMCs. The CDR3: CATVPLAGGADTQYF. Written as DNA, the CDR3 is TGTGCCACCGTCCCTCTAGCGGGAGGTGCAGATACGCAGTATTTT.